Listed here are 16 T cell receptor beta chains from one sample, sequenced in a study of vaccination and CD4 T cells after COVID-19. The antigens these receptors bind are not known. Noted treatment: 10-day PBMC culture with coronavirus spike peptide pools or control peptides (ViraFEST assay). Sequence data for DNA of cultured CD4+ T cells were generated by the Oncomine TCR Beta short-read assay. TCRdb re-called the PCR reads through MiXCR, storing one row per CDR3 protein. There are 15,000 to 25,000 distinct CDR3 sequences in the sample; less than 65% occur only once, and 8% to 9.5% lies in the top ten. Sequences were derived from CD4+ T cells from blood, cultured in vitro, sampled after SARS-CoV-2 vaccination. Every receptor here comes from a human donor who had recovered from COVID-19.

V is TRBV5-6 and J is TRBJ1-1; D call uncertain. This CDR3 region has 12 residues. CDR1 is SGHDT and CDR2 is YYEEEE in the germline V gene. V lost 3 bases and J 6 bases, leaving 9 bases between the germline ends. CDR3: CASSSWTAEAFF. Here the CDR3 DNA reads TGTGCCAGCAGCTCTTGGACGGCTGAAGCTTTCTTT.

This clonotype was detected a few times. The genes are TRBV20-1 and TRBJ2-3, with D perhaps matching TRBD2 (6 bases). V gave up 1 base and J gave up 3 bases, with 8 bases separating them. The CDR3 is made up of 13 amino acids. Germline V gene sequence: CDR1 DFQATT, CDR2 SNEGSKA (reference sequence). CDR3 in amino acids: CSARAGVTDTQYF. DNA for the CDR3: TGCAGTGCTAGAGCGGGAGTGACAGATACGCAGTATTTT.

This rearrangement joins TRBV7-6 to TRBJ2-7; 9 nucleotides match TRBD1. With V trimmed by 5 bases and J by 5 bases, 10 bases remained unmatched. Germline V CDR1 and CDR2: SGHVS, FNYEAQ. The CDR3 length is 15 residues. CDR3 amino acids: CASSLRGDRADEQYF. The CDR3 DNA sequence: TGTGCCAGCAGCCTCCGAGGGGACAGGGCAGACGAGCAGTACTTC. Full variable domain (rest looked up from reference TRBV7-6 and TRBJ2-7): GAGVSQSPRYKVTKRGQDVALRCDPISGHVSLYWYRQALGQGPEFLTYFNYEAQQDKSGLPNDRFSAERPEGSISTLTIQRTEQRDSAMYRCASSLRGDRADEQYFGPGTRLTVT.

V usage is TRBV6-1 and J usage is TRBJ1-5, with TRBD1 matching over 8 bases. The junction had 9 bases not matched to a gene; V was cut back by 3 bases and J by 2 bases. This CDR3 comprises 17 residues. CDR1 and CDR2 from the germline V gene are MNHNS and SASEGT. CDR3 bases: TGTGCCAGCAGTGATGACAGGGGCCCCGGGGGCAATCAGCCCCAGCATTTT. Translating gives CASSDDRGPGGNQPQHF.

There are a few counts of this clonotype. The genes are TRBV2 and TRBJ1-6; D perhaps matches TRBD1 (5 bases). The CDR3 spans 13 residues. Germline V CDR1 and CDR2: SNHLY, FYNNEI. Trimming stripped 7 bases from V and 7 bases from J, with 11 bases between. CDR3 DNA: TGTGCCAGCACTAGGGACCTGAATTCACCCCTCCACTTT. Amino acids: CASTRDLNSPLHF.

This clonotype was seen only a few times. The chain employs TRBV27 and TRBJ2-7; D possibly matches TRBD1 or TRBD2 (5 bases each). With 6 bases removed from V and 2 bases from J, the gap between germline ends came to 11 bases. Looked up from germline, CDR1 is MNHEY and CDR2 is SMNVEV (reference sequence). The CDR3 spans 13 residues. The CDR3 sequence: CASRPGAAYEQYF. DNA of the CDR3: TGTGCCAGCAGACCCGGGGCTGCCTACGAGCAGTACTTC.

The V and J genes are TRBV7-2 and TRBJ1-2; D is perhaps TRBD1 (5 bases). Germline-derived CDR1 and CDR2 are SGHTA and FQGNSA. The CDR3 has 13 residues. V shed 4 bases and J shed 11 bases, with 17 bases lying between them. CDR3: CASSSTGGRAYTF. CDR3 DNA: TGTGCCAGCAGCTCCACGGGGGGGAGAGCTTACACCTTC.

The gene calls are TRBV6-5 and TRBJ2-3; the match to TRBD2 covers 9 bases. The germline CDR1 and CDR2 sequences are MNHEY and SVGAGI. The CDR3 length is 15 residues. V lost 2 bases and J lost 5; bases outside the gene matches: 5. As DNA, the CDR3 is TGTGCCAGCAGTTACGGCGGGAGGGGGGGAGATACGCAGTATTTT. Translated, it gives CASSYGGRGGDTQYF.

J is TRBJ1-1 and V is TRBV7-2, with D unresolved. V lost 4 bases to trimming and J lost 2 bases, with 11 bases between them. This CDR3 is 14 amino acids long. CDR1 is SGHTA and CDR2 is FQGNSA in the germline V gene. The CDR3 region has the DNA TGTGCCAGCAGCTCATCGCCGGCAAACACTGAAGCTTTCTTT. This sequence encodes CASSSSPANTEAFF. Using reference TRBV7-2 and TRBJ1-1 for the parts outside the CDR3, the full variable domain is GAGVSQSPSNKVTEKGKDVELRCDPISGHTALYWYRQSLGQGLEFLIYFQGNSAPDKSGLPSDRFSAERTGGSVSTLTIQRTQQEDSAVYLCASSSSPANTEAFFGQGTRLTVV.

This clonotype appeared a single time. This chain connects TRBV20-1 to TRBJ2-3; D gene ambiguous. In germline, CDR1 is DFQATT, CDR2 SNEGSKA (reference sequence). The CDR3 has 11 amino acids. Between the trimmed V and J ends, which lost 6 bases and 2 bases, there was a span of 6 bases. The CDR3 bases are TGCAGTGCCTCACACACAGATACGCAGTATTTT. Its translation is CSASHTDTQYF.

V gene TRBV6-2 or TRBV6-3 combines with J gene TRBJ1-6; 7 bases match TRBD1. Germline CDR1 reads MNHEY; CDR2 reads SVGEGT. The CDR3 sequence is 16 residues long. Unmatched junction bases numbered 7, after V lost 3 bases and J lost 5 bases. The DNA for the CDR3 is TGTGCCAGCAGTTATTTCGGGACAGACGATAATTCACCCCTCCACTTT. It is translated as CASSYFGTDDNSPLHF.

The J gene is TRBJ2-5, the V gene TRBV12-3 or TRBV12-4; no definite D call. The CDR3 is 14 residues long. Trimming stripped 6 bases from V and 5 bases from J, with 16 bases between. The CDR3 loop is CASRPMGKPETQYF. CDR3 in DNA: TGTGCCAGCAGACCAATGGGGAAACCGGAGACCCAGTACTTC.

The rearrangement uses TRBV21-1 and TRBJ1-2. TRBV21-1 is a recognized pseudogene. The CDR3 has 13 amino acids. The CDR3 protein is CASSKGGWHGYTF. The CDR3, as DNA: TGTGCCAGCAGCAAAGGAGGGTGGCATGGCTACACCTTC.

This rearrangement joins TRBV19 to TRBJ1-1; possible D gene TRBD1, 6 bases. The CDR3 contains 14 residues. CDR1 and CDR2 from the germline V gene are LNHDA and SQIVND (reference sequence). Trimming pared 6 bases from V and 0 bases from J, leaving 11 bases between. DNA for the CDR3: TGTGCCAGTAGGTCAGGGGTGGTGAACACTGAAGCTTTCTTT. Translating gives CASRSGVVNTEAFF.

This sequence joins TRBV7-3 and TRBJ1-5, with 8 bases fitting TRBD1. V gave up 3 bases and J gave up 4 bases; unmatched junction bases: 2. Germline CDR1 reads SGHTA; CDR2 reads FQGTGA. This CDR3 spans 14 amino acids. This CDR3 is CASSLGQENQPQHF. The CDR3, as DNA: TGTGCCAGCAGCTTGGGACAGGAAAATCAGCCCCAGCATTTT.

The chain recombines TRBV3-1 with TRBJ2-5; 7 bases align to TRBD2. With 6 bases clipped from V and 9 bases from J, the junction kept 13 bases outside the gene matches. The germline CDR1 and CDR2 sequences are LGHDT and YNNKEL (reference sequence). This CDR3 region has 14 residues. The CDR3 nucleotides are TGTGCCAGCAGTCATCTGGGGGGGTCCGAGGCCCAGTACTTC. It is translated as CASSHLGGSEAQYF.